What follows describes a single T cell receptor beta chain. The PCR made use of 60 Vbeta and 13 Jbeta primers. Produced via immunoSEQ multiplex PCR; TCRdb's table is partial and in-frame only. The data contain some 150,000 clones, about 80% of them singletons. The entry originates in a study of cytomegalovirus exposure and HLA in healthy donors. Germline lookup yields CDR1 MNHEY and CDR2 SMNVEV (reference sequence). Trimming pared 5 bases from V and 2 bases from J, leaving 19 bases between. The CDR3 covers 16 residues. The TCR sequence derives from a woman between 40 and 50 years old in good health and CMV-seronegative. The chain links TRBV27 to TRBJ2-7; D is unresolved. Specimen: PBMCs. DNA for the CDR3: TGTGCCAGCAGTACTCCTCTCCGTCACCAGGCCTACGAGCAGTACTTC. Amino acid sequence: CASSTPLRHQAYEQYF.